Here is one T cell receptor beta chain with its context. It has no known antigen specificity. No base quality information exists; no much larger clone differs at one position. This entry comes from a study of blood T cell repertoires in COVID-19 (dated by TCRdb to the early 2020s). Looking at the study overall: ImmuneRACE Cohort 3 recovered participants were defined by two consecutive negative NP/OP PCR tests, healthcare professional clearance, or symptom resolution. The collaborator samples originated in the United States, Italy and Spain and spanned the acute and convalescent phases of COVID-19. The repertoires were released in a freely available public database meant as a resource for research on the immune response to SARS-CoV-2. The samples were drawn from two sources: the first 160 participants of the ongoing ImmuneRACE study, and over 950 subjects contributed by 6 global collaborators. Deeply sampled blood TCRbeta repertoires from subjects exposed to, actively infected with, or recovered from COVID-19 were included in the dataset. The prospective study material was composed of cDNA or gDNA derived from T cells, B-cell-depleted T cells, or PBMCs. Where available, HLA class I and class II types were taken from metadata supplied by the sample provider and were not determined by assay-based typing. The sample metadata nearly always contained a de-identified subject ID, COVID-19 status, age in years and sex.

Points the paper makes about the study in general: The amount of clinical and demographic metadata varied by source and participant and was provided uncurated.

In the prospective study, participants were about 18 to 100 years old, resided in about two dozen geographic areas of the United States, and were enrolled through a virtual design. Cohort assignment in the prospective study relied on participant-reported clinical history from a screening survey and a study questionnaire. Each participant in the prospective study had whole blood, serum and a nasopharyngeal or oropharyngeal swab collected by mobile phlebotomists. Over a roughly 2-month period, participants in the prospective study had the option of providing additional blood draws and questionnaires. Before DNA extraction, blood samples from the prospective study were shipped at room temperature or frozen. The germline V gene (reference sequence) gives CDR1 as SEHNR and CDR2 as FQNEAQ. Trimming takes 4 bases from V and 12 bases from J, and the germline ends sit 16 bases apart. From the cysteine through the phenylalanine, the CDR3 covers 12 amino acids. Only the CDR3 region is kept as DNA, spanning 36 bases read in frame from base 1.

TCRbeta CDR3 regions were amplified from genomic DNA using the immunoSEQ Assay, a bias-controlled multiplex PCR. The source study handled its data this way. The number of nucleated cells in each sample was estimated by amplification of reference gene primers within the assay. To quantify the absolute abundance of each unique TCRbeta CDR3 rearrangement, sequence reads were collapsed and filtered. Productive Simpson clonality was computed per sample as the square root of Simpson's diversity index over productive rearrangements. TCRdb holds this immuneACCESS table with in-frame rearrangements only. Some clones are missing; in checked studies, unresolved V genes explain under half, and the rest has no known cause. The V and J calls and clone size are taken from that table; D and trimming were inferred from the DNA. Present in this sample are about 170,000 clones, around 80% of which were seen just once. Jointly, the top ten make up 15% to 20% of the sample.

The TCR originated in a woman between 65 and 79 years old in a cohort exposed to, infected with or recovered from COVID-19 (not recorded which). Sequences were obtained from PBMCs or T cells enriched from blood (not recorded which). The chain was built from TRBV7-9 and TRBJ2-7; 5 matching bases give a weak D call of TRBD1. The CDR3 reads as follows: CASSSAWGSMYF. The DNA reads TGTGCCAGCAGCTCCGCCTGGGGCTCCATGTACTTC.